This T cell receptor beta chain emerged from a study of CD8 T cells in Susac syndrome. Sequencing targeted TCR beta in blood CD8+ and CD4+ T cells. The multiple sclerosis control group comprised treatment-naive patients with stable or active relapsing-remitting disease. TEMRA cells were FACS-enriched, with CD8+ and CD4+ T cells isolated negatively. V was shortened by 0 bases and J by 2 bases, with 4 bases between the two germline ends. This CDR3 has 13 residues. Germline V CDR1 and CDR2: MNHEY, SMNVEV (reference sequence). RNA, at roughly 0.45 to 1 ug, was reverse transcribed with random hexamers. The immunoSEQ assay covered 54 Vbeta and 13 Jbeta segments for CDR3. TCRdb re-analysed the immunoSEQ multiplex PCR reads in MiXCR, keeping a single row per CDR3 protein. The sample holds about 73,000 distinct CDR3 sequences, less than 95% seen once.

This clonotype was obtained from a human donor with multiple sclerosis. The sample consisted of CD8+ T cells from PBMCs. The chain recombines TRBV27 with TRBJ1-2; D not certain. The CDR3 sequence is CASSLSGNYGYTF. In nucleotides, the CDR3 is TGTGCCAGCAGTTTATCGGGGAACTATGGCTACACCTTC.